This paragraph covers one TCR beta chain sequence. Its antigen is as yet unknown. This specimen comes from a study of post-analysis software for immune sequencing data. Overall study context: The study covered relapsing-remitting, secondary progressive and progressive-relapsing courses of multiple sclerosis.

Overall study findings and caveats: Patients used roughly five TRBV segments, including TRBV5-6, TRBV5-1 and TRBV20-1, more often than controls. Controls' normalized Chao1 diversity significantly exceeded that of multiple sclerosis patients. Strong co-clustering by F measure was evident for samples that had been prepared in the same batch.

The library was made from cDNA and included unique molecular identifiers. Researchers reported 550,000 or so cDNA molecules coming from around 1 to 10 million T cells. MiXCR, run by TCRdb on the PCR reads, gives a single entry per CDR3 protein. The data hold 700,000 to 900,000 distinct CDR3 sequences, with approximately 44% observed a single time. Per germline, CDR1 SGHTA and CDR2 FQGTGA. V lost 2 bases and J 1 base, leaving 19 bases between the germline ends. This CDR3 region has 18 residues. The rearrangement joins TRBV7-3 to TRBJ2-3; D uncertain. The sequence was collected from a girl between 5 and 17 years old with multiple sclerosis. Material: blood. The CDR3 loop reads CASSLGPVGPTGTDTQYF. In DNA form, the CDR3 reads TGTGCCAGCAGCTTAGGGCCAGTCGGACCTACGGGCACAGATACGCAGTATTTT.